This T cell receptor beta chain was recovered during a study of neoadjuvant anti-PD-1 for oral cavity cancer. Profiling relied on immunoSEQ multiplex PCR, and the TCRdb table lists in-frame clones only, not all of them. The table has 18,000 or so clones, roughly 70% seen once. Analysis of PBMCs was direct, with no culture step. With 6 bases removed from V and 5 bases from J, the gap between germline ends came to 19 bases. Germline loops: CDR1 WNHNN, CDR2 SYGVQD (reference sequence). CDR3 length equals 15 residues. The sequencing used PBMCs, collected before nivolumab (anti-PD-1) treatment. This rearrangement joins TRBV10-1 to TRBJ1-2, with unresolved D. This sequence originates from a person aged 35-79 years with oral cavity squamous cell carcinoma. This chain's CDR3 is CASRGIVVKLYGYTF. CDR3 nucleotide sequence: TGCGCCAGCAGGGGGATTGTGGTGAAACTATATGGCTACACCTTC.